The 3 T cell receptor beta chains presented below share a single source sample, sequenced in a study of blood T cells in healthy people across ages. A J-beta primer mix and a sample-barcoded 5' primer were used in a second PCR of roughly 6 to 11 cycles. TCRdb analysed the 5' RACE reads with MiXCR anew, one entry per CDR3 protein. The repertoire has hundreds of thousands of distinct CDR3 sequences, roughly 25% of them found once; the top ten carry just under 9.5%. The same sample was also used in a study of T cells of mothers and their children.

Sequencing used blood. These receptors were obtained from a boy aged 10-17 years in good health.

This clonotype occurred a few times. This chain links TRBV28 with TRBJ2-5; D perhaps matches TRBD2 (6 bases). The J call may be in error: the DNA end matches TRBJ2-7 better. This CDR3 region has 14 residues. CDR1 and CDR2 (germline): MDHEN, SYDVKM. In nucleotides, the CDR3 is TGTGCCAGCACCCCTGCGACTAGTTTCTACGAGCAGTACTTC. Amino acids: CASTPATSFYEQYF.

The sample holds many counts of this clonotype. The chain has TRBV14 and TRBJ1-2; 7 nucleotides line up with TRBD1. V shed 2 bases, J shed 8 bases, and the junction held 8 bases outside the gene matches. The CDR3 is 14 residues long. Germline CDR1 reads SGHDN; CDR2 reads FVKESK. CDR3 nucleotide sequence: TGTGCCAGCAGCCAAAACCGGGACAGCGGGGGCTACACCTTC. It codes for CASSQNRDSGGYTF.

This clonotype was seen a handful of times. The rearrangement uses TRBV4-1 and TRBJ2-7, with TRBD2 matching 10 bases. The trim removed 1 base at V and 6 bases at J, leaving 12 bases unmatched. The CDR3 has 17 amino acids. Germline V gene data show CDR1 as MGHRA and CDR2 as YSYEKL. The CDR3 DNA is TGCGCCAGCAGCCAAGTTTTCCAAGGGACTAGCGCGGGCGAGCAGTACTTC. This translates into CASSQVFQGTSAGEQYF.